Below, 10 T cell receptor beta chains from the same sample are listed, as sequenced in a study of siplizumab effects on memory and regulatory T cells. Libraries were prepared by immunoSEQ multiplex PCR; TCRdb keeps only in-frame clonotypes and omits some of them. The top ten clones hold 1% to 1.5% of a sample with about 100,000 clones, about 95% of them seen once. Sequenced: non-Treg CD4+ T cells sorted from blood. These receptors were collected from a human donor in good health.

V usage is TRBV5-1 and J usage is TRBJ2-1; 7 nucleotides match TRBD2. Germline V gives CDR1 SGHRS, CDR2 YFSETQ. The CDR3 is 15 residues long. The V gene end was trimmed by 4 bases and the J gene end by 6 bases; junction bases not matched to a gene: 10. In nucleotides, the CDR3 is TGCGCCAGCAGCACCGGGGGAGGGCCTATCAATGAGCAGTTCTTC. Translation: CASSTGGGPINEQFF.

The chain employs TRBV6-1 and TRBJ2-3; 11 bases match TRBD2. V lost 6 bases, J lost 4 bases, and 6 bases stayed unmatched. Germline lookup yields CDR1 MNHNS and CDR2 SASEGT. The CDR3 runs 15 residues. The CDR3 here is CASRDSGRASDTQYF. The CDR3 coding sequence is TGTGCCAGCAGAGATAGCGGGAGGGCCTCAGATACGCAGTATTTT.

The V and J genes are TRBV6-6 and TRBJ2-7; 7 bases line up with TRBD1. Germline-derived CDR1 and CDR2 are MNHNY and SVGAGI (reference sequence). The CDR3 contains 14 residues. Unmatched junction bases numbered 8, after V lost 6 bases and J lost 3 bases. CDR3 sequence: CASRNDGTDYEQYF. The CDR3 bases are TGTGCCAGCAGAAACGATGGGACAGACTACGAGCAGTACTTC.

The chain employs TRBV19 and TRBJ2-1; no reliable D call. Germline assignment: CDR1 LNHDA and CDR2 SQIVND (reference sequence). The CDR3 has 17 amino acids. Trimming removed 5 bases at V and 0 bases at J, with 17 bases between. CDR3 amino acids: CASSAPQTWGSYNEQFF. The CDR3 bases are TGTGCCAGTAGTGCCCCTCAGACTTGGGGCTCCTACAATGAGCAGTTCTTC.

V and J are TRBV18 and TRBJ2-1; TRBD2 is a possible D gene (6 bases). V lost 6 bases and J lost 7, with 19 bases in between. Germline V gives CDR1 KGHSH, CDR2 LQKENI. The CDR3 is 15 amino acids. Here the CDR3 DNA reads TGTGCCAGCTCCCCCAATGGCGCGGGAATGAATGAGCAGTTCTTC. Its translation is CASSPNGAGMNEQFF.

The chain carries TRBV7-9 and TRBJ2-1, with 10 bases aligning to TRBD2. This CDR3 is 16 amino acids long. With 5 bases clipped from V and 3 bases from J, the junction kept 7 bases outside the gene matches. Germline CDR1 SEHNR, CDR2 FQNEAQ (reference sequence). In nucleotides, the CDR3 is TGTGCCAGCAGCGGTGCTAGCGGGAGTATCTACAATGAGCAGTTCTTC. Translated: CASSGASGSIYNEQFF. Full variable domain (missing parts from reference TRBV7-9 and TRBJ2-1): DTGVSQNPRHKITKRGQNVTFRCDPISEHNRLYWYRQTLGQGPEFLTYFQNEAQLEKSRLLSDRFSAERPKGSFSTLEIQRTEQGDSAMYLCASSGASGSIYNEQFFGPGTRLTVL.

The count of this clone is one. This chain links TRBV7-9 with TRBJ1-4; 7 bases line up with TRBD1. Per germline, CDR1 SEHNR and CDR2 FQNEAQ (reference sequence). The CDR3 is made up of 15 amino acids. J gave up 8 bases and V 3 bases, and 9 bases lay outside the gene matches. In DNA, the CDR3 is TGTGCCAGCAGCTTCCAAGGGGGCGGCCGGGAAAAACTGTTTTTT. It codes for CASSFQGGGREKLFF.

The chain combines TRBV4-1 with TRBJ1-2; tentative D call: TRBD1 (5 bases). This CDR3 is built from 13 residues. Germline V CDR1 and CDR2: MGHRA, YSYEKL. V shed 2 bases and J shed 2 bases, with 6 bases lying between them. CDR3 protein: CASSQRDNYGYTF. The CDR3 DNA reads TGCGCCAGCAGCCAACGGGACAACTATGGCTACACCTTC.

The genes are TRBV7-6 and TRBJ1-2, with a possible D match to TRBD1 (5 bases). The germline V and J ends were trimmed by 1 base and 8 bases, with 17 bases remaining between them. Germline V gene lookup returns CDR1 SGHVS and CDR2 FNYEAQ. The CDR3 covers 15 residues. CDR3 nucleotides: TGTGCCAGCAGCTTAGTCCCGTGGCAGGGAGACGGCTACACCTTC. Translating it yields CASSLVPWQGDGYTF.

The chain is built from TRBV19 and TRBJ2-2, with D perhaps TRBD1 (5 bases). This CDR3 comprises 13 residues. Trimming removed 6 bases at V and 6 bases at J, with 11 bases between. Germline values: CDR1 LNHDA, CDR2 SQIVND (reference sequence). The CDR3 spells CASRYIGAGELFF. The CDR3, as DNA: TGTGCCAGTAGGTACATAGGGGCCGGGGAGCTGTTTTTT.